The clone carrying this T cell receptor beta chain was seen a few times. The entry originates in a study of tumor and adjacent non-tumor tissue in lung cancer. The library came from three nested PCR rounds adapted from ARM-PCR protocols. TCRdb independently ran MiXCR on the multiplex PCR reads; one entry per CDR3 protein. Here the sample spans roughly 140,000 distinct CDR3 sequences, around two thirds being singletons. The CDR3 runs to 13 residues. CDR1 and CDR2 (germline): SGHTA, FQGTGA. V was cut by 3 bases and J by 7 bases, with 9 bases left in between. RNA was extracted from bulk tissue without any cell sorting.

The chain has TRBV7-3 and TRBJ2-2, with D uncertain. The source of this sequence is a man between 60 and 70 years old with small cell lung cancer. Sequencing input: lung tumor tissue. The CDR3 reads CASSLSADGELFF. The CDR3 bases are TGTGCCAGCAGCTTGTCCGCAGACGGGGAGCTGTTTTTT.